The 5 T cell receptor beta chains below come from one sample, sequenced in a study of spatial heterogeneity in lung cancer. Findings and caveats of the study: For expanded intratumoral alpha and beta TCRs, counts tracked tumor mutation counts.

Specified time point: sample taken at primary tumor resection. In TCRdb, the 5' RACE reads were re-called with MiXCR into one record per CDR3 protein. This table holds about 3,300 distinct CDR3 sequences, more than 7.5% found once. No antigen has been identified for these receptors. Material: lung tumor tissue, obtained at surgery. The source is a male donor with early-stage non-small cell lung cancer.

This clonotype is classed as medium-sized. J is TRBJ2-3 and V is TRBV5-1, with no clear D. Per germline, CDR1 SGHRS and CDR2 YFSETQ. With 0 bases removed from V and 6 bases from J, the gap between germline ends came to 11 bases. The CDR3 sequence is 14 residues long. In DNA form, the CDR3 reads TGCGCCAGCAGCTTGGCGGGCCGGGCGGATACGCAGTATTTT. Amino acid sequence: CASSLAGRADTQYF.

This clonotype is deemed medium-sized. The V call is TRBV12-3 or TRBV12-4, the J call TRBJ2-5; D might be TRBD2 (5 bases). CDR3 length: 14 amino acids. The V end was cut by 2 bases, the J end by 4 bases, with 11 bases between. CDR3 sequence: CASSLSGVGETQYF. As DNA, the CDR3 is TGTGCCAGCAGTTTATCCGGGGTCGGAGAGACCCAGTACTTC.

This clonotype is deemed medium-sized. J is TRBJ2-5 and V is TRBV10-3; D gene ambiguous. Per the germline V gene, CDR1 is ENHRY and CDR2 is SYGVKD. The V end was cut by 3 bases, the J end by 2 bases, with 4 bases between. The CDR3 contains 12 residues. CDR3 bases: TGTGCCATCAGTGACAGACAAGAGACCCAGTACTTC. Translating it yields CAISDRQETQYF.

This clonotype is labeled as medium-sized (0.01 to 0.1%). The chain uses TRBV12-3 or TRBV12-4 and TRBJ2-5; possibly TRBD1 for D (5 bases). This CDR3 is 15 amino acids long. Deletions cut 3 bases from V and 5 bases from J, with 16 bases between. This CDR3 is CASSFFTGPGETQYF. The CDR3 DNA reads TGTGCCAGCAGTTTCTTTACAGGCCCCGGGGAGACCCAGTACTTC.

This clonotype was found a few times. This chain links TRBV29-1 with TRBJ2-1; D may be TRBD1 or TRBD2 (5 bases each). This CDR3 contains 14 residues. Trimming removed 4 bases at V and 0 bases at J, with 10 bases between. CDR1 and CDR2 from the germline V gene are SQVTM and ANQGSEA. CDR3 amino acids: CSVVRGSSYNEQFF. DNA for the CDR3: TGCAGCGTTGTGAGGGGTAGCTCCTACAATGAGCAGTTCTTC.